These 2 T cell receptor beta chains were sequenced from one sample in a study of blood T cell repertoires in COVID-19 (dated by TCRdb to 2020 to 2021). The library relied on the immunoSEQ multiplex PCR assay. TCRdb's version of the immuneACCESS table is confined to in-frame rearrangements and falls short of the full clone set. An unresolved V gene accounts for under half of the shortfall where checked; the remainder is of unknown origin. The sample profile shows about 190,000 clones; roughly 82% of them were found once. Jointly, the top ten make up around 7.8% of the sample. Sequenced sample: peripheral blood. Receptors were obtained from a woman aged 55-69 years with COVID-19, enrolled during active disease.

Only a few counts were recorded for this clone. The chain carries TRBV19 and TRBJ2-1, with a weak D call TRBD2 (5 bases). Germline CDR1 LNHDA, CDR2 SQIVND (reference sequence). V lost 4 bases, J lost 6 bases, and 16 bases lay in between. The CDR3 consists of 15 residues. CDR3 residues: CASSTEGSFINEQFF. The CDR3 DNA is TGTGCCAGTAGTACCGAGGGCTCGTTTATCAATGAGCAGTTCTTC.

The chain joins TRBV14 to TRBJ2-3, with 7 bases lining up with TRBD2. V shed 5 bases and J 7 bases; nucleotides not matched to a gene: 12. The CDR3 spans 15 residues. CDR1 SGHDN and CDR2 FVKESK come from the germline V gene. The DNA for the CDR3 is TGTGCCAGCAGCACGCTCGGCGGGAGTATAAATACGCAGTATTTT. Translating gives CASSTLGGSINTQYF. Based on the CDR3 plus reference TRBV14 and TRBJ2-3, the full variable domain is EAGVTQFPSHSVIEKGQTVTLRCDPISGHDNLYWYRRVMGKEIKFLLHFVKESKQDESGMPNNRFLAERTGGTYSTLKVQPAELEDSGVYFCASSTLGGSINTQYFGPGTRLTVL.